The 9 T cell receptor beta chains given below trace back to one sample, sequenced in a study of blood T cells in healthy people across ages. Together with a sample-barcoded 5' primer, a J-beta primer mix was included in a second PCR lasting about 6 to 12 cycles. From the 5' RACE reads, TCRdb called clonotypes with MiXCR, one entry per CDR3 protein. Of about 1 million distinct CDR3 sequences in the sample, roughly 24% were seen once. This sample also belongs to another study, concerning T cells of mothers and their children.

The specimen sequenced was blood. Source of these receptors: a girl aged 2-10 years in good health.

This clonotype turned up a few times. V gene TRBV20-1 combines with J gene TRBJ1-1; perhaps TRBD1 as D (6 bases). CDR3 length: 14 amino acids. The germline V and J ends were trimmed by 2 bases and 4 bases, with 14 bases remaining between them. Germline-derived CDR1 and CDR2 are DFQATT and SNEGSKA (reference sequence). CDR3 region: CSARSDSPTTEAFF. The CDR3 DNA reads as TGCAGTGCTAGATCGGACAGCCCCACCACTGAAGCTTTCTTT.

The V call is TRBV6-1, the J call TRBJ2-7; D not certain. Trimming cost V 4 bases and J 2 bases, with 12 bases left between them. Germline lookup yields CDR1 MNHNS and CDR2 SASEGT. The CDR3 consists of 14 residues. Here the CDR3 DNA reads TGTGCCAGCAGTGTCTCCCCAGGTCCCTACGAGCAGTACTTC. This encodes CASSVSPGPYEQYF.

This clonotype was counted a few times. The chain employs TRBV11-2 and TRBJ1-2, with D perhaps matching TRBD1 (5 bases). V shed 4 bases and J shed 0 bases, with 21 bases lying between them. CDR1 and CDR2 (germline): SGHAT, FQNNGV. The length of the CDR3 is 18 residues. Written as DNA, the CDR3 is TGTGCCAGCAGCTCCATCCCGGGACTCGGGGGGTCTAACTATGGCTACACCTTC. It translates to CASSSIPGLGGSNYGYTF.

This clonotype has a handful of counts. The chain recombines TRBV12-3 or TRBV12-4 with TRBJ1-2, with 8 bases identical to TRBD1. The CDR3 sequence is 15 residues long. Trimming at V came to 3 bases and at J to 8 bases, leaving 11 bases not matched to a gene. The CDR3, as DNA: TGTGCCAGCAGTTTCTTCCAGGGGGCTCTCTCCGGCTACACCTTC. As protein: CASSFFQGALSGYTF.

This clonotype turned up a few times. CDR3 sequence (DNA): TGTGCCAGCAGCCCTCTAGGGGCCTATGGCTACACCTTC. Its translation: CASSPLGAYGYTF. The V call is TRBV6-2 or TRBV6-3, the J call TRBJ1-2; D possibly corresponds to TRBD1 (5 bases). The CDR3 runs 13 residues. With 6 bases removed from V and 4 bases from J, the gap between germline ends came to 12 bases. Germline CDR1 MNHEY, CDR2 SVGEGT.

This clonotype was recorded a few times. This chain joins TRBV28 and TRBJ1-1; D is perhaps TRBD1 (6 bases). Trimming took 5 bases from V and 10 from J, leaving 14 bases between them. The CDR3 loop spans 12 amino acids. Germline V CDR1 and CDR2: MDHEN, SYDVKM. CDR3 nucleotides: TGTGCCAGCAGTCTCAGACAGGCGGGAGCTTTCTTT. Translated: CASSLRQAGAFF. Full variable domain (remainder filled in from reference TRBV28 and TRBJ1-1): DVKVTQSSRYLVKRTGEKVFLECVQDMDHENMFWYRQDPGLGLRLIYFSYDVKMKEKGDIPEGYSVSREKKERFSLILESASTNQTSMYLCASSLRQAGAFFGQGTRLTVV.

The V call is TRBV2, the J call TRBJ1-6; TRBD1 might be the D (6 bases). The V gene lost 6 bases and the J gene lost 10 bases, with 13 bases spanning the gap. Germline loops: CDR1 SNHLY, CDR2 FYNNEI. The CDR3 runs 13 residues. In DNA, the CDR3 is TGTGCCAGCAGCGATTGGGGGCGGTCACCCCTCCACTTT. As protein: CASSDWGRSPLHF.

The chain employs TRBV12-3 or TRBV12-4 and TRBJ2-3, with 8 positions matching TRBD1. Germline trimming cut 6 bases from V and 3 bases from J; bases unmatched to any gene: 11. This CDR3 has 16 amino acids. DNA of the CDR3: TGTGCCAGCAGCCGATGGACAGGGATCGAGACAGATACGCAGTATTTT. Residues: CASSRWTGIETDTQYF.

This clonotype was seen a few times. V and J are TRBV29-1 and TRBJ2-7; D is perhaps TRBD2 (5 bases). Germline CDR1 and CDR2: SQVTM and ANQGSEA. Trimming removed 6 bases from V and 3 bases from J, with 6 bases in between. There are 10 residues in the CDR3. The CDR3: CSVRGYEQYF. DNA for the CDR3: TGCAGCGTCCGGGGCTACGAGCAGTACTTC.